The next 19 T cell receptor beta chains were all read from a single sample in a study of blood T cell repertoires in COVID-19. Generated by immunoSEQ multiplex PCR, the TCRdb table keeps only in-frame clones and is missing some. Seen here are about 400,000 clones, roughly 89% observed once, and the top ten hold 1.7%. Sequenced material: PBMCs or T cells enriched from blood (not recorded which). The source is a young woman who had recovered from COVID-19.

This clone was recorded once. The CDR3 sequence is CASSLERGGNTEAFF. DNA of the CDR3: TGTGCCAGCAGCTTGGAACGAGGTGGGAACACTGAAGCTTTCTTT. This chain uses TRBV5-5 with TRBJ1-1; D gene unclear. The CDR3 contains 15 residues. Trimming shortened V by 0 bases and J by 1 base, and 10 bases separated the two germline ends. Germline V gene data show CDR1 as SGHKS and CDR2 as YYEKEE (reference sequence).

This chain links TRBV6-6 with TRBJ1-5; TRBD1 might be the D (6 bases). The CDR3 sequence is 16 residues long. Trimming cost V 2 bases and J 0 bases, with 11 bases left between them. The germline CDR1 and CDR2 sequences are MNHNY and SVGAGI (reference sequence). Here the CDR3 reads CASSYDRQYSNQPQHF. DNA for the CDR3: TGTGCCAGCAGTTACGACAGGCAATATAGCAATCAGCCCCAGCATTTT.

This chain uses TRBV19 with TRBJ1-1; a possible D gene is TRBD1 (5 bases). Trimming cost V 3 bases and J 6 bases, with 8 bases left between them. The germline V gene has CDR1 LNHDA and CDR2 SQIVND (reference sequence). This CDR3 region has 12 residues. The CDR3 here is CASSMWGAEAFF. The CDR3 nucleotides read TGTGCCAGTAGTATGTGGGGGGCTGAAGCTTTCTTT.

The V and J genes are TRBV5-8 and TRBJ2-7, with D tentatively TRBD2 (6 bases). Trimming shortened V by 1 base and J by 4 bases, and 12 bases separated the two germline ends. The germline gives CDR1 SGHTS, CDR2 YDEGEE. This CDR3 has 14 amino acids. The CDR3 is CASSLRGKKYEQYF. In DNA, the CDR3 is TGTGCCAGCAGCTTGCGGGGGAAGAAGTACGAGCAGTACTTC.

This rearrangement joins TRBV10-3 to TRBJ1-1; D might be TRBD1 (5 bases). Deletions cut 0 bases from V and 4 bases from J, with 9 bases between. Germline CDR1 reads ENHRY; CDR2 reads SYGVKD. The CDR3 loop spans 14 amino acids. The CDR3 here is CAISESWGGTEAFF. The CDR3 nucleotides are TGTGCCATCAGTGAGTCATGGGGGGGCACTGAAGCTTTCTTT.

This clone showed up just once. V gene TRBV2 combines with J gene TRBJ2-3; D possibly corresponds to TRBD1 (5 bases). V shed 10 bases and J shed 0 bases, with 14 bases lying between them. The V gene's germline CDR1 is SNHLY and CDR2 FYNNEI. CDR3 size: 14 residues. The CDR3 coding sequence is TGTGCCACCCTACCGCAGGGTAGCACAGATACGCAGTATTTT. Its translation: CATLPQGSTDTQYF.

The rearrangement links TRBV6-1 to TRBJ2-1; maybe TRBD1 (5 bases). The germline V gene has CDR1 MNHNS and CDR2 SASEGT. CDR3 length: 13 residues. Between the trimmed V and J ends, which lost 3 bases and 3 bases, there was a span of 6 bases. CDR3 sequence (DNA): TGTGCCAGCAGTGAGGACATCTACAATGAGCAGTTCTTC. Its translation: CASSEDIYNEQFF.

This chain links TRBV9 with TRBJ1-2, with TRBD1 matching over 8 bases. The CDR3 spans 14 residues. Looked up from germline, CDR1 is SGDLS and CDR2 is YYNGEE. V lost 0 bases to trimming and J lost 8 bases; unmatched junction nucleotides: 6. CDR3: CASSVGQTGEGYTF. CDR3 nucleotide sequence: TGTGCCAGCAGCGTAGGGCAGACAGGGGAAGGCTACACCTTC. The full variable domain, in which reference TRBV9 and TRBJ1-2 provide the parts outside the CDR3, is DSGVTQTPKHLITATGQRVTLRCSPRSGDLSVYWYQQSLDQGLQFLIQYYNGEERAKGNILERFSAQQFPDLHSELNLSSLELGDSALYFCASSVGQTGEGYTFGSGTRLTVV.

J is TRBJ1-2 and V is TRBV5-1; D is uncertain. The germline gives CDR1 SGHRS, CDR2 YFSETQ. V was pared by 1 base and J by 7 bases, with 14 bases between. The CDR3 spans 14 residues. This chain's CDR3 is CASSLTGRPIGYTF. The CDR3 DNA sequence: TGCGCCAGCAGCTTGACCGGCAGGCCTATTGGCTACACCTTC.

As for this clone: One junction end does not reproduce the germline sequence, and a read error may be involved. V is TRBV7-2 and J is TRBJ2-7, with 7 bases aligning to TRBD2. The germline gives CDR1 SGHTA, CDR2 FQGNSA. The CDR3 covers 13 residues. The CDR3 DNA follows: TGTGCCAGCAGCTTGGGGAGGGGACTCGCCTTGGACTTC. Its protein product is CASSLGRGLALDF.

The V and J genes are TRBV10-3 and TRBJ1-1; 10 bases match TRBD1. V lost 9 bases, J lost 1 base, and 5 bases stayed unmatched. Germline lookup yields CDR1 ENHRY and CDR2 SYGVKD. The CDR3 has 14 residues. For the CDR3, the DNA is TGTGCCATGAGGGGGACAGGGGAGAACACTGAAGCTTTCTTT. Amino acid sequence: CAMRGTGENTEAFF.

The rearrangement uses TRBV4-2 and TRBJ1-5; D remains ambiguous. Trimming cost V 0 bases and J 0 bases, with 6 bases left between them. This CDR3 has 15 amino acids. Germline CDR1 and CDR2: LGHNA and YNFKEQ. The CDR3 region has the DNA TGTGCCAGCAGCCAAGAGGACTATAGCAATCAGCCCCAGCATTTT. This encodes CASSQEDYSNQPQHF.

This chain joins TRBV27 and TRBJ2-7, with 8 bases lining up with TRBD1. The CDR3 totals 19 residues. The junction had 22 bases not matched to a gene; V was cut back by 4 bases and J by 5 bases. Looked up from germline, CDR1 is MNHEY and CDR2 is SMNVEV (reference sequence). The CDR3 region has the DNA TGTGCCAGCAGTTCCACACCCCAAAAGTTAATGACAGGGGCCAACGAGCAGTACTTC. This codes for CASSSTPQKLMTGANEQYF.

The chain has TRBV9 and TRBJ2-2; tentatively, D is TRBD1 (5 bases). Deletions cut 4 bases from V and 8 bases from J, with 12 bases between. The CDR3 loop spans 13 amino acids. The germline V gene has CDR1 SGDLS and CDR2 YYNGEE. The CDR3 reads CASSFGALGELFF. CDR3 nucleotide sequence: TGTGCCAGCAGCTTTGGGGCCTTGGGGGAGCTGTTTTTT.

As DNA, the CDR3 is TGTGCCAGCAGTTTACGGGGACAGTTCCATTCACCCCTCCACTTT. Its translation: CASSLRGQFHSPLHF. The chain has TRBV27 and TRBJ1-6, with 7 positions matching TRBD1. Germline trimming cut 2 bases from V and 8 bases from J; bases unmatched to any gene: 6. The CDR3 contains 15 residues. Germline V gene lookup returns CDR1 MNHEY and CDR2 SMNVEV (reference sequence).

This chain connects TRBV5-1 to TRBJ2-3; perhaps TRBD2 as D (6 bases). Trimming shortened V by 0 bases and J by 4 bases, and 9 bases separated the two germline ends. Germline lookup yields CDR1 SGHRS and CDR2 YFSETQ. This CDR3 contains 14 residues. As DNA, the CDR3 is TGCGCCAGCAGCTTGGATAGCGGCCCAGATACGCAGTATTTT. Its protein product is CASSLDSGPDTQYF.

This clone was counted between two and nine times. In nucleotides, the CDR3 is TGTGCCACCAGAGGACTAGCGGGGTTGGCTGACACCGGGGAGCTGTTTTTT. Translating gives CATRGLAGLADTGELFF. The J gene is TRBJ2-2, the V gene TRBV24-1; 12 bases line up with TRBD2. The CDR3 runs 17 residues. V shed 7 bases, J shed 3 bases, and the junction held 8 bases outside the gene matches. Germline V CDR1 and CDR2: KGHDR, SFDVKD.

The chain uses TRBV24-1 and TRBJ2-1; TRBD1 agrees at 9 bases. Trimming removed 5 bases from V and 6 bases from J; junction bases left unmatched: 7. Germline V gives CDR1 KGHDR, CDR2 SFDVKD. The CDR3 extends over 15 amino acids. CDR3 DNA: TGTGCCACCAGTGTGGGACAGGGACTTTTCAATGAGCAGTTCTTC. Translation gives CATSVGQGLFNEQFF.

This chain uses TRBV15 with TRBJ1-1; TRBD1 agrees at 8 bases. The germline V gene encodes CDR1 LNHNV and CDR2 YYDKDF (reference sequence). V gave up 3 bases and J gave up 6 bases; unmatched junction bases: 18. The length of the CDR3 is 18 residues. CDR3 bases: TGTGCCACCAGCAGGGAAATAGCAGGGGGCGCGTCTGTCCCTGAAGCTTTCTTT. Amino acid sequence: CATSREIAGGASVPEAFF.